The T cell receptor beta chain described here comes from a study of blood T cell repertoires in COVID-19. Study background: From the United States, Italy and Spain came samples of acute and convalescent COVID-19. Sample material is recorded as cDNA or gDNA derived from T cells, B-cell-depleted T cells, or PBMCs.

After removal of 4 bases from V and 2 bases from J, the junction contained 3 bases not matched to a gene. CDR3 length equals 15 residues. Germline CDR1 reads LGHDT; CDR2 reads YNNKEL (reference sequence). TCRdb's table, derived via immunoSEQ multiplex PCR, lists solely in-frame clones and lacks some. Of over 100,000 clones in the sample, about 85% were seen once. The chain recombines TRBV3-1 (or the pseudogene TRBV3-2) with TRBJ1-4; TRBD1 aligns across 8 bases. The clonotype comes from a middle-aged man with active COVID-19. The material sequenced was peripheral blood. For the CDR3, the DNA is TGTGCCAGCAGCCTGGGGACAGGTACTAATGAAAAACTGTTTTTT. Its protein product is CASSLGTGTNEKLFF.